This T cell receptor (beta chain) was captured by sequencing in a study of cytomegalovirus exposure and HLA in healthy donors. The assay was immunoSEQ multiplex PCR, and TCRdb's table has in-frame clones only and misses some. Among about 74,000 clones listed, 85% to 95% were seen once. This CDR3 comprises 15 residues. V lost 6 bases and J 7 bases, leaving 18 bases between the germline ends. Looked up from germline, CDR1 is MDHEN and CDR2 is SYDVKM. Study conclusions and caveats: Whilst most TCR sequences proved rare, a subset of public TCRs occurred across many donors. Reported performance of the classifier showed diagnosis of cytomegalovirus status with high specificity and sensitivity.

In the case of this clone: The antigen remains undetermined.

The material sequenced was PBMCs. The chain has TRBV28 and TRBJ2-2; a possible D gene is TRBD2 (5 bases). The TCR was taken from a man between 18 and 35 years old in good health and CMV-seropositive. The CDR3 region has the DNA TGTGCCAGCAGCTCAGGCCCGCGGGCGGGCGGGGAGCTGTTTTTT. This encodes CASSSGPRAGGELFF.